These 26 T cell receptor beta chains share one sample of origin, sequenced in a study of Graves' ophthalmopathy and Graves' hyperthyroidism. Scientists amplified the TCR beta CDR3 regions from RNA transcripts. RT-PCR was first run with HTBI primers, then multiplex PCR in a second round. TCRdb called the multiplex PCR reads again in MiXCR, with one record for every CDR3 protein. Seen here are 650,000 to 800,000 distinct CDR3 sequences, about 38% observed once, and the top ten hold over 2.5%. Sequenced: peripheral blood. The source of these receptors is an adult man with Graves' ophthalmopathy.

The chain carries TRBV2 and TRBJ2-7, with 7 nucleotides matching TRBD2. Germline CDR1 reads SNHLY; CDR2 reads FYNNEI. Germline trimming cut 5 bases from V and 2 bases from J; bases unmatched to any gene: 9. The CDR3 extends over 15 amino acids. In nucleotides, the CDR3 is TGTGCCAGCAGTCAGCGGGGAGACGGCCCCTACGAGCAGTACTTC. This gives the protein CASSQRGDGPYEQYF.

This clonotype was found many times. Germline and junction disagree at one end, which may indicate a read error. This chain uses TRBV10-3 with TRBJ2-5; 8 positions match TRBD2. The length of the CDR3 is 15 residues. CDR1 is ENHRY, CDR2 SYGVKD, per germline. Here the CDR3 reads CASSEIAGSEETQYF. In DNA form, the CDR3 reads TGTGCCAGCAGTGAAATAGCGGGGTCGGAAGAGACCCAGTACTTC.

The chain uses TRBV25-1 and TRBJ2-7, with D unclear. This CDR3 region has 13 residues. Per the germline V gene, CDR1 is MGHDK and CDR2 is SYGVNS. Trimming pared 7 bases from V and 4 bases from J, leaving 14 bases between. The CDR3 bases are TGTGCCAGCATCGGACCTAGTAGGTACGAGCAGTACTTC. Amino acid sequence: CASIGPSRYEQYF.

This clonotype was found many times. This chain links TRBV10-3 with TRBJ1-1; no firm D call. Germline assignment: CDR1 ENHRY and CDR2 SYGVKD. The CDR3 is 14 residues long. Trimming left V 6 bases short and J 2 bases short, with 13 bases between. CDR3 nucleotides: TGTGCCATCAGGGCCTATGAGGGTAACACTGAAGCTTTCTTT. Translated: CAIRAYEGNTEAFF.

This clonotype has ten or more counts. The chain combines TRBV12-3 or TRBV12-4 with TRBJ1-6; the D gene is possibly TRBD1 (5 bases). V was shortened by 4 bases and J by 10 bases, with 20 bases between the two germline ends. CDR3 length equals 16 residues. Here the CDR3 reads CASSWGGRFLGSPLHF. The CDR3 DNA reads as TGTGCCAGCAGTTGGGGGGGACGGTTTTTGGGGTCACCCCTCCACTTT.

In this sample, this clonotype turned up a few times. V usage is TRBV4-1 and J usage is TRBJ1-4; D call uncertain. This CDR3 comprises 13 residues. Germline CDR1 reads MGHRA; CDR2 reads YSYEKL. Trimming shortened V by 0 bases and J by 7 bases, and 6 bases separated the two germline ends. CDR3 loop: CASSQDRIEKLFF. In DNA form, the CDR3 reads TGCGCCAGCAGCCAAGACAGGATTGAAAAACTGTTTTTT.

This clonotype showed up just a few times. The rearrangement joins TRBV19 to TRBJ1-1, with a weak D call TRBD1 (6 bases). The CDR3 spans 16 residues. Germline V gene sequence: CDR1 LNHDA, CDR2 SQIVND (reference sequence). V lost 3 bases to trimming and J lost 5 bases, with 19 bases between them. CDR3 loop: CASSMVLGGSGTEAFF. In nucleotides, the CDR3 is TGTGCCAGTAGTATGGTTTTAGGGGGGTCGGGGACTGAAGCTTTCTTT.

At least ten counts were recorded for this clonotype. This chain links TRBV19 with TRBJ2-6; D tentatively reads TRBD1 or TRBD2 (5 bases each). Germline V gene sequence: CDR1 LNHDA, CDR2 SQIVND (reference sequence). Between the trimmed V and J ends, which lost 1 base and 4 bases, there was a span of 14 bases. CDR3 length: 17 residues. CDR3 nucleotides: TGTGCCAGTAGTATAGGGGGGATCGTCTTCGGGGCCAACGTCCTGACTTTC. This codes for CASSIGGIVFGANVLTF. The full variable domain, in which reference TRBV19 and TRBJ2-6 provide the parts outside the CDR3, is DGGITQSPKYLFRKEGQNVTLSCEQNLNHDAMYWYRQDPGQGLRLIYYSQIVNDFQKGDIAEGYSVSREKKESFPLTVTSAQKNPTAFYLCASSIGGIVFGANVLTFGAGSRLTVL.

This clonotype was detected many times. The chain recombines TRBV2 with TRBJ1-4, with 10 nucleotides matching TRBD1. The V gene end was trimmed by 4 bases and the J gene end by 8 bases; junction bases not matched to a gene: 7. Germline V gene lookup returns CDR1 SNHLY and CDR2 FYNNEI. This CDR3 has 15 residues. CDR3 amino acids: CASSAGGQGFEKLFF. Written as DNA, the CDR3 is TGTGCCAGCAGTGCGGGGGGACAGGGGTTCGAAAAACTGTTTTTT.

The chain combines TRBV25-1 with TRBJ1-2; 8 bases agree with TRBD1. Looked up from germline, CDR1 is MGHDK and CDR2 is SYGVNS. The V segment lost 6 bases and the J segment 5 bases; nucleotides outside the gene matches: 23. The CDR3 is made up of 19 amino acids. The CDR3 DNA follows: TGTGCCAGCAGCCCGGGGACAGGAGTCGGCCCCGAATTGGTTTATGGCTACACCTTC. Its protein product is CASSPGTGVGPELVYGYTF.

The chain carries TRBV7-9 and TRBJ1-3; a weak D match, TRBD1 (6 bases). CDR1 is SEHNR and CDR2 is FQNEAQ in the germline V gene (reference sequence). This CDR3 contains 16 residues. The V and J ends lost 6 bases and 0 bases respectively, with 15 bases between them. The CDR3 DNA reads TGTGCCAGCAGTAGTGGCGACAGGTCCTCTGGAAACACCATATATTTT. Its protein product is CASSSGDRSSGNTIYF.

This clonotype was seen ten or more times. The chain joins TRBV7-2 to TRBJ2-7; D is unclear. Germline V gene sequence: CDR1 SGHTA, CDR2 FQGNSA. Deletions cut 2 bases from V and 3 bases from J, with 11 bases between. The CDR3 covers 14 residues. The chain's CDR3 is CASSLTAKYYEQYF. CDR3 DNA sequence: TGTGCCAGCAGCTTAACGGCGAAATACTACGAGCAGTACTTC.

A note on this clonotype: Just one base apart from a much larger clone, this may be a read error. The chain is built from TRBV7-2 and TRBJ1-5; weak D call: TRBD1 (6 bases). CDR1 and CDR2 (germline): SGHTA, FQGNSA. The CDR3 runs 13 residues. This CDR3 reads CASSSTGSQPRHF. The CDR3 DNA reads TGTGCCAGCAGCTCCACAGGGAGTCAGCCCCGGCATTTT. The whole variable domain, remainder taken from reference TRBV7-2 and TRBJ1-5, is GAGVSQSPSNKVTEKGKDVELRCDPISGHTALYWYRQSLGQGLEFLIYFQGNSAPDKSGLPSDRFSAERTGGSVSTLTIQRTQQEDSAVYLCASSSTGSQPRHFGDGTRLSIL.

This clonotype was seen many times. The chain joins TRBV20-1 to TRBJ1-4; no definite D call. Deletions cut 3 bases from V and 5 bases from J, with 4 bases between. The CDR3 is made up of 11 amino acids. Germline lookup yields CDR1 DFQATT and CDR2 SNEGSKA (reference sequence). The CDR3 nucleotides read TGCAGTGCTAGCAGCAATGAAAAACTGTTTTTT. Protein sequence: CSASSNEKLFF.

This CDR3 reads CASSPAPGLAGETQYF. The CDR3 nucleotides are TGTGCCAGCAGCCCAGCCCCCGGACTGGCAGGAGAGACCCAGTACTTC. The chain employs TRBV7-2 and TRBJ2-5; D possibly corresponds to TRBD2 (5 bases). The CDR3 contains 16 residues. Trimming stripped 5 bases from V and 4 bases from J, with 20 bases between. From germline, CDR1 is SGHTA and CDR2 FQGNSA. Variable domain in full (rest from reference TRBV7-2 and TRBJ2-5): GAGVSQSPSNKVTEKGKDVELRCDPISGHTALYWYRQSLGQGLEFLIYFQGNSAPDKSGLPSDRFSAERTGGSVSTLTIQRTQQEDSAVYLCASSPAPGLAGETQYFGPGTRLLVL.

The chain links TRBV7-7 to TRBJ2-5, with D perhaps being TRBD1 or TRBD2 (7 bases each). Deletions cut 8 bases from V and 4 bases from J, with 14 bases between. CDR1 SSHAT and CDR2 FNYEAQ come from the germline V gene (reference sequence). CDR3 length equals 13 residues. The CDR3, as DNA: TGTGCCAGCTCAACAGGGGAGGGAGAGACCCAGTACTTC. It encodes CASSTGEGETQYF.

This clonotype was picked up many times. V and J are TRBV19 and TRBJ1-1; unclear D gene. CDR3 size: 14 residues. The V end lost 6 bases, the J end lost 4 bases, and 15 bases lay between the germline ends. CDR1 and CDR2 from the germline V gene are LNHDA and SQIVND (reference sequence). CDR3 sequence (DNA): TGTGCCAGTAGGGTAACGGGCGCGTCCACTGAAGCTTTCTTT. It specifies CASRVTGASTEAFF.

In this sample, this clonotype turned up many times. As DNA, the CDR3 is TGTGCCAGCAGCCCGGAGGAGACCCAGTACTTC. This encodes CASSPEETQYF. The V gene is TRBV18, the J gene TRBJ2-5; D is undetermined. This CDR3 comprises 11 residues. CDR1 is KGHSH and CDR2 is LQKENI in the germline V gene. Trimming removed 8 bases from V and 5 bases from J, with 9 bases in between.

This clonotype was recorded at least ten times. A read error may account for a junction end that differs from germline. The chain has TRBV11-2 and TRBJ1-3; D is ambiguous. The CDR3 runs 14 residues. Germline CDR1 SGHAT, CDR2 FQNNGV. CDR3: CASSIENSGNTIYF. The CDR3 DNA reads TGTGCCAGCAGCATAGAAAACTCTGGAAACACCATATATTTT.

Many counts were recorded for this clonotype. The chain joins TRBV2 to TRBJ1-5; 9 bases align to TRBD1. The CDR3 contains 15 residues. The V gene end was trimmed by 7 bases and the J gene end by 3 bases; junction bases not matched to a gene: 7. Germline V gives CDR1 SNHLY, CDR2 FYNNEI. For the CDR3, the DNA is TGTGCCAGCATAAAGGACAGGGGAGTCAATCAGCCCCAGCATTTT. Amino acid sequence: CASIKDRGVNQPQHF.

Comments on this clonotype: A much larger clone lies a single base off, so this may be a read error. CDR3 amino acids: CAIGGGGTLNTGELFF. CDR3 coding DNA: TGTGCCATCGGTGGGGGCGGGACACTTAACACCGGGGAGCTGTTTTTT. The V gene is TRBV10-3, the J gene TRBJ2-2; D might be TRBD1 or TRBD2, each matching 6 bases. The CDR3 runs 16 residues. V was pared by 8 bases and J by 2 bases, with 18 bases between. The germline gives CDR1 ENHRY, CDR2 SYGVKD.

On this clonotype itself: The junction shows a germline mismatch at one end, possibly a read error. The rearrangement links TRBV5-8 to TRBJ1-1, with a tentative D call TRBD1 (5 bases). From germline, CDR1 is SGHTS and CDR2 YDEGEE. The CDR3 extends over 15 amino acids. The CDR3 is CAGRQRDRMNTEAFF. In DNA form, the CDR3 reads TGTGCCGGCAGACAAAGAGACAGAATGAACACTGAAGCTTTCTTT.

The CDR3 loop is CASSLGRGANTEAFF. CDR3 in DNA: TGCGCCAGCAGCTTGGGTAGGGGCGCGAACACTGAAGCTTTCTTT. The chain uses TRBV5-1 and TRBJ1-1, with a possible D match to TRBD1 (5 bases). Germline V gives CDR1 SGHRS, CDR2 YFSETQ. Trimming took 0 bases from V and 1 from J, leaving 10 bases between them. The CDR3 has 15 residues.

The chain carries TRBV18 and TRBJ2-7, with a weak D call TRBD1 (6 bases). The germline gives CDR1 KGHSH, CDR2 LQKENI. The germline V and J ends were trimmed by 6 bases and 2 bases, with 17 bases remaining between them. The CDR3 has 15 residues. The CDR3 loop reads CASSVRQVLPYEQYF. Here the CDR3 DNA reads TGTGCCAGCTCTGTTAGACAGGTACTTCCCTACGAGCAGTACTTC.

The CDR3, as DNA: TGTGCCAGCAGTCCTAGCGGGGGGGCCGGCGGGGAGCTGTTTTTT. As protein: CASSPSGGAGGELFF. The chain links TRBV7-2 to TRBJ2-2; 12 nucleotides line up with TRBD2. This CDR3 region has 15 residues. Per the germline V gene, CDR1 is SGHTA and CDR2 is FQGNSA. V shed 6 bases and J 7 bases; nucleotides not matched to a gene: 6.

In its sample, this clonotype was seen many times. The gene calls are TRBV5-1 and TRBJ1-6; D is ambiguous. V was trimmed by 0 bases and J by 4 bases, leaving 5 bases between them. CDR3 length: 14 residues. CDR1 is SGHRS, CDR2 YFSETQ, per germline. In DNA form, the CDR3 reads TGCGCCAGCAGCTTGGGCAGTTATAATTCACCCCTCCACTTT. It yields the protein CASSLGSYNSPLHF.